The clone carrying this TCR beta chain has at least ten counts. The sample is drawn from a study of shared clonotypes between healthy human individuals. Generated by immunoSEQ multiplex PCR, the TCRdb table keeps only in-frame clones and is missing some. The data hold 400,000 to 500,000 clones, with around 80% observed a single time. Trimming at V came to 3 bases and at J to 2 bases, leaving 3 bases not matched to a gene. The CDR3 loop spans 15 amino acids. Per germline, CDR1 GTSNPN and CDR2 SVGIG (reference sequence). The sequence came from a woman between 40 and 55 years old in good health. Some clones in this sample may be carry-over from other donors' samples. The chain couples TRBV30 to TRBJ2-6, with 8 bases fitting TRBD2. The specimen was PBMCs. CDR3: CAWRPGGAGANVLTF. The CDR3 DNA sequence: TGTGCCTGGAGGCCGGGAGGGGCTGGGGCCAACGTCCTGACTTTC.